The T cell receptor beta chain under discussion was sequenced for a study of T cells in Graves' hyperthyroidism and ophthalmopathy. Germline V CDR1 and CDR2: SGHRS, YFSETQ. The V gene lost 0 bases and the J gene lost 2 bases, with 14 bases spanning the gap. CDR3 length: 16 residues. Researchers took RNA transcripts and amplified the TCR beta CDR3 regions from them. The study used the HTBI primer set for a first-round RT-PCR of the TCR CDR3. TCRdb recomputed calls from the multiplex PCR reads with MiXCR, one row per CDR3 protein. This sample has fewer than 900,000 distinct CDR3 sequences, with about 19% found just once. Study conclusions and caveats: Patients with ophthalmopathy were separated from those with stable hyperthyroidism by a 13 V-J model.

Details on this clonotype: The antigen remains undetermined.

Clinical symptoms, serum thyroxine and TRAb, thyroid ultrasound and orbital computed tomography together formed the diagnostic basis. Blood from later-ophthalmopathy patients was taken at first hyperthyroidism diagnosis. Sequenced: blood. The receptor's source is a woman aged 45 to 65 with Graves' hyperthyroidism that later progressed to Graves' ophthalmopathy. The chain joins TRBV5-1 to TRBJ2-5; D remains unclear. DNA of the CDR3: TGCGCCAGCAGCTTGGACTTCAGATTGAGGCAAGAGACCCAGTACTTC. It specifies CASSLDFRLRQETQYF. Complete variable domain (other parts from reference TRBV5-1 and TRBJ2-5): KAGVTQTPRYLIKTRGQQVTLSCSPISGHRSVSWYQQTPGQGLQFLFEYFSETQRNKGNFPGRFSGRQFSNSRSEMNVSTLELGDSALYLCASSLDFRLRQETQYFGPGTRLLVL.